This T cell receptor beta chain derives from a study of T-cell reconstitution after alpha-beta-depleted transplantation in children listed by TCRdb under 2016. Some background on the complete study: Using TCR repertoire profiling, the study followed T-cell immune reconstitution in a quantitative way in children after TCRalphabeta/CD19-depleted allogeneic hematopoietic cell transplantation. Overall results and qualifications from the work: The frequencies of hyperexpanded clones fell over the following months, and after one year, T-cell counts and TCRbeta diversity were mostly attributed to newly produced T cells. The high TCRbeta diversity at day 60 in some patients was ascribed to recipient T cells and intrathymic progenitors that had survived conditioning. The apparently early alphabetaT-cell count recovery about two months after transplant was reportedly dependent on only several hundred rapidly expanded clones derived from non-depleted graft cells.

This clonotype was seen repeatedly, ten times or more. No antigen is known for it. Base qualities are not recorded, but no much larger clone differs from it by a single base. The meaning of the sample's treatment or condition label: allogeneic hematopoietic cell transplantation with graft depleted of TCRalphabeta T cells and CD19 B cells. Transplant recipients were children who received TCRalphabeta/CD19-depleted allogeneic hematopoietic cell grafts. Reading the germline V gene gives CDR1 SGHTA and CDR2 FQGNSA. Here V drops 5 bases and J drops 2 bases, and the junction holds 4 bases not matched to any gene. The CDR3 runs 15 amino acids, cysteine and phenylalanine included. Just the 45-base CDR3 DNA is kept, in frame starting at base 1. Libraries were constructed by PCR. This sample was sequenced with an Illumina HiSeq 2500. TCR libraries were prepared with molecular barcoding, using unique molecular identifiers to normalize TCRbeta repertoire quantification. TCRdb cleaned the public reads at Q25 with fastp, built clones with MiXCR and kept in-frame beta chains. One record per CDR3 amino acid sequence lists the most common genes and DNA. This sample lists about 280,000 distinct CDR3 sequences; 11% were detected once. Jointly, the top ten make up around 24% of the sample.

This specimen was peripheral blood, taken 180 days after TCRalphabeta/CD19-depleted stem cell transplant. The source is a male patient aged 2 to 9 who had a stem cell transplant for chronic granulomatous disease, so the T cells may come from the graft donor. Rearrangement joined TRBV7-2 to TRBJ2-2, with 8 bases matching TRBD2. The nucleotides are TGTGCCAGCAGCCCACTAGCGGTTAACACCGGGGAGCTGTTTTTT. Translated, this is CASSPLAVNTGELFF.